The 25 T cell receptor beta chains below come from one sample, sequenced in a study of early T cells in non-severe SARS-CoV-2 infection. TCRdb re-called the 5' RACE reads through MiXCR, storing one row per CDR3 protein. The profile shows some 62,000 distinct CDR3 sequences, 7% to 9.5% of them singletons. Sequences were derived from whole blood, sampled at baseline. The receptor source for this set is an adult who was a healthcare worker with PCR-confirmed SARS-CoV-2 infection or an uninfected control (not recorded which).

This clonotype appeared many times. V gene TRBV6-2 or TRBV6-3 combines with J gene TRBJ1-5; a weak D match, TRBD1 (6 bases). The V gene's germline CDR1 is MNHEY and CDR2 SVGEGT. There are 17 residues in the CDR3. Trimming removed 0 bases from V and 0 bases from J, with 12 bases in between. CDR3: CASSYSQGPYSNQPQHF. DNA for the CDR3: TGTGCCAGCAGTTACTCGCAGGGGCCGTATAGCAATCAGCCCCAGCATTTT.

The CDR3 nucleotides are TGTGCCAGCAGGGGGCTGGCTTCACCCCTCCACTTT. This translates into CASRGLASPLHF. The V call is TRBV6-5, the J call TRBJ1-6; TRBD1 is a possible D gene (5 bases). Germline V gene data show CDR1 as MNHEY and CDR2 as SVGAGI. The length of the CDR3 is 12 residues. The V gene lost 6 bases and the J gene lost 9 bases, with 9 bases spanning the gap.

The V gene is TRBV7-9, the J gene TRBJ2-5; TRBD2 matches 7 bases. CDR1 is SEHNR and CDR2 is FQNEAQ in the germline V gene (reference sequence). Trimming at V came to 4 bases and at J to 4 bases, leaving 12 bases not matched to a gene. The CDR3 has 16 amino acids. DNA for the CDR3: TGTGCCAGCAGCTGGGCTAGCGGTCCCTGGGGAGAGACCCAGTACTTC. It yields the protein CASSWASGPWGETQYF.

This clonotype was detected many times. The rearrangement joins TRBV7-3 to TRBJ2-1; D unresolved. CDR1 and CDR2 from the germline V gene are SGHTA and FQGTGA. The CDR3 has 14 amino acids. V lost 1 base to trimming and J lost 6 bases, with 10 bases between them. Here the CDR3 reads CASSLNSGFNEQFF. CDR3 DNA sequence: TGTGCCAGCAGCTTAAATTCGGGCTTCAATGAGCAGTTCTTC.

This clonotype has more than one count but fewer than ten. The CDR3 reads CASRPTGSPTSEQYF. CDR3 sequence (DNA): TGTGCCAGCAGACCTACAGGGTCACCTACTAGCGAGCAGTACTTC. This rearrangement joins TRBV7-2 to TRBJ2-7; possible D gene TRBD1, 6 bases. V gave up 6 bases and J gave up 6 bases, with 21 bases separating them. The germline gives CDR1 SGHTA, CDR2 FQGNSA. CDR3 length: 15 residues.

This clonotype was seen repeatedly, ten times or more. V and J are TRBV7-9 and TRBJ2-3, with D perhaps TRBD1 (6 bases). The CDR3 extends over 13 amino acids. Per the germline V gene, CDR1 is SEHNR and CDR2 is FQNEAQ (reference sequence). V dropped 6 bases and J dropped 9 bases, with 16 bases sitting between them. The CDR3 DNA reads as TGTGCCAGCAGACAGGGTCCGGAACGGACGCAGTATTTT. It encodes CASRQGPERTQYF.

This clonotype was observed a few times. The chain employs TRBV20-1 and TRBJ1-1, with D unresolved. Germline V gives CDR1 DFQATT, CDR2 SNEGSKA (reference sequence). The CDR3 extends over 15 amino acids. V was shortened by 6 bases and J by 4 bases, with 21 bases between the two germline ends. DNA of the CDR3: TGCAGTGCGAGACGGGTCAGGTTCACAATCACTGAAGCTTTCTTT. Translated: CSARRVRFTITEAFF.

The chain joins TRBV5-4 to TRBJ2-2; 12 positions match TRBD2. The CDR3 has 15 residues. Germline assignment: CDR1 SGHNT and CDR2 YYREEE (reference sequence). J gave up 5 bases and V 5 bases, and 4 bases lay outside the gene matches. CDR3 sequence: CASRLGTSGTGELFF. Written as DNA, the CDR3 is TGTGCCAGCAGACTTGGGACTAGCGGGACCGGGGAGCTGTTTTTT.

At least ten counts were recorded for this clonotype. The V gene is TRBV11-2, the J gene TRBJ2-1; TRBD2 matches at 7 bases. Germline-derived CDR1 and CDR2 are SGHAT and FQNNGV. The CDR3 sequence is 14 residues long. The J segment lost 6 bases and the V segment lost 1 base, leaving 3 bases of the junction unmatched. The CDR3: CASSLAGGINEQFF. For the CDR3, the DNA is TGTGCCAGCAGCTTAGCGGGAGGCATCAATGAGCAGTTCTTC.

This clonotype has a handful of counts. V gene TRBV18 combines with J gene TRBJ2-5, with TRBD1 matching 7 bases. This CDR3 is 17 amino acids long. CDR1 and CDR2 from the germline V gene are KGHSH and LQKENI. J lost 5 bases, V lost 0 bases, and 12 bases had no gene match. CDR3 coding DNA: TGTGCCAGCTCACCACCGTGGGACAGAAGAACGGGGGAGACCCAGTACTTC. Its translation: CASSPPWDRRTGETQYF.

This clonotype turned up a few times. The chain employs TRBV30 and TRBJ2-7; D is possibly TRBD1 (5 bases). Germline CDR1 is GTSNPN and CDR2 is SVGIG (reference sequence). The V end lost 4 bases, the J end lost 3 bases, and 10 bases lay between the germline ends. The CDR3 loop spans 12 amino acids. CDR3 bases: TGTGCCTGGATGGGGCAGGGCTACGAGCAGTACTTC. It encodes CAWMGQGYEQYF.

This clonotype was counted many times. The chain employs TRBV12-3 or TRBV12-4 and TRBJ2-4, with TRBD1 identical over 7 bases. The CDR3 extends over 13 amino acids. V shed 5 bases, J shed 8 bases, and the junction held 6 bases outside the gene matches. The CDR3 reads CASSGTGADIQYF. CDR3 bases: TGTGCCAGCAGTGGAACAGGGGCGGACATTCAGTACTTC.

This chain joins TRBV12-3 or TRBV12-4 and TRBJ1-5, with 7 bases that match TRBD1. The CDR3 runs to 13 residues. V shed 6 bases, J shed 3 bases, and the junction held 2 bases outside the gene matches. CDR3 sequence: CASSDRDNQPQHF. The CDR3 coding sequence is TGTGCCAGCAGCGACAGGGACAATCAGCCCCAGCATTTT.

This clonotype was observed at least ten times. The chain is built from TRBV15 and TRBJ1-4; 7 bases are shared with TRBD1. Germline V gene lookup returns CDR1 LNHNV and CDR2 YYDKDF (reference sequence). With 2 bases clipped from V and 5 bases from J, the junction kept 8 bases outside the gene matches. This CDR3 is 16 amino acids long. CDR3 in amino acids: CATSRYTGTANEKLFF. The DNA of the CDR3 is TGTGCCACCAGCAGATATACCGGGACAGCAAATGAAAAACTGTTTTTT.

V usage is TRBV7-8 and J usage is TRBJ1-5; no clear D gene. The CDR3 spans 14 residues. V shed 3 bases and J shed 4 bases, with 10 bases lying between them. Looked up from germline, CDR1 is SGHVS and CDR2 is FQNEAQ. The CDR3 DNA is TGTGCCAGCAGCTTGGGTTGGCGGAATCAGCCCCAGCATTTT. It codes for CASSLGWRNQPQHF.

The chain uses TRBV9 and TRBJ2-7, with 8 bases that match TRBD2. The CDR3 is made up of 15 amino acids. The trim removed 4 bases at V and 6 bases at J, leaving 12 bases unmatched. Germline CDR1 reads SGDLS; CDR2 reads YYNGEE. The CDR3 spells CASSPGAGRAFEQYF. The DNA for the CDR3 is TGTGCCAGCAGCCCAGGGGCCGGGAGGGCCTTCGAGCAGTACTTC.

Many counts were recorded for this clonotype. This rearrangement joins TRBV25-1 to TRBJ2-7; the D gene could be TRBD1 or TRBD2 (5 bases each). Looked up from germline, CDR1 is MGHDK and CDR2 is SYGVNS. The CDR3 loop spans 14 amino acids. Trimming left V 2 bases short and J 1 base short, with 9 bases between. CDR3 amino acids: CASSEQGRSYEQYF. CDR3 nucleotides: TGTGCCAGCAGTGAACAGGGACGATCCTACGAGCAGTACTTC.

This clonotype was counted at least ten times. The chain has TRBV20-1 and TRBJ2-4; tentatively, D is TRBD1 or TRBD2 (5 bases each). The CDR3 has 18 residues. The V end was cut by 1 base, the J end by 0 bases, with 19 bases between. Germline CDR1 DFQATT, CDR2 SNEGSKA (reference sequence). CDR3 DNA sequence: TGCAGTGCTAGAGTGACCAGGGACCCCATCCTAGCCAAAAACATTCAGTACTTC. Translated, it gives CSARVTRDPILAKNIQYF.

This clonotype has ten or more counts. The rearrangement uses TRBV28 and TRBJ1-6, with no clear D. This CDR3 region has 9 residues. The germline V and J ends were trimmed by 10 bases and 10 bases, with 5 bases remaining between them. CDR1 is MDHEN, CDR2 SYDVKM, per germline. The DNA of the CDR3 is TGTGCCATAGGGTCACCCCTCCACTTT. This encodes CAIGSPLHF.

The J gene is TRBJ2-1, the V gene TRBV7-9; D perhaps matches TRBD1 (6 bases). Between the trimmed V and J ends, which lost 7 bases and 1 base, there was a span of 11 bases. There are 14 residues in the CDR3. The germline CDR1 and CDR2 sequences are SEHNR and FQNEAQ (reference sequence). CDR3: CASTLGGSYNEQFF. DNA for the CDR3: TGTGCCAGCACCCTAGGGGGTTCCTACAATGAGCAGTTCTTC.

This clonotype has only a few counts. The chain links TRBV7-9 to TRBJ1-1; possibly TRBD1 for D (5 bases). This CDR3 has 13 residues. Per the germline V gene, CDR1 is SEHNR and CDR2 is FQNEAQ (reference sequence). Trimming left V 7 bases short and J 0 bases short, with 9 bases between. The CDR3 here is CASMGTMNTEAFF. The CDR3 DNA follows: TGTGCCAGCATGGGGACCATGAACACTGAAGCTTTCTTT.

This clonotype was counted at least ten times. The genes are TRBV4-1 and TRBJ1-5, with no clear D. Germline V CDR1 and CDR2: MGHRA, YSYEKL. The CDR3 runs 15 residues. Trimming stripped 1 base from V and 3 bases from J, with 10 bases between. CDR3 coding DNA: TGCGCCAGCAGCCAAGTTTCTAGGGACAATCAGCCCCAGCATTTT. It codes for CASSQVSRDNQPQHF.

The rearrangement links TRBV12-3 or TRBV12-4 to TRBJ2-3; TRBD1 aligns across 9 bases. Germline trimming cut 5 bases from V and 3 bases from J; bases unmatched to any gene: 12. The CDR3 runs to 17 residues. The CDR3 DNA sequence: TGTGCCAGCAGTCCGGGCCCTGGACAGGGGATAACAGATACGCAGTATTTT. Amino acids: CASSPGPGQGITDTQYF.

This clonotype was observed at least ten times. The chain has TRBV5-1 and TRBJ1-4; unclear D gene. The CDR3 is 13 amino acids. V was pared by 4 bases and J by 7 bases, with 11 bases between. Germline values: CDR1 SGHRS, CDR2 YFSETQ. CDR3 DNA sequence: TGCGCCAGCAGCCCCTCCCCCGGTGAAAAACTGTTTTTT. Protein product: CASSPSPGEKLFF.

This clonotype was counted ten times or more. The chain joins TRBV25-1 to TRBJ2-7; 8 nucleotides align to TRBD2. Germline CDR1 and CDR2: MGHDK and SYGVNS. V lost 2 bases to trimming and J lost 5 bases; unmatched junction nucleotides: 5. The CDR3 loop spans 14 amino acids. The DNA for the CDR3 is TGTGCCAGCAGTGAAACGGGAGGGCCCGACGAGCAGTACTTC. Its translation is CASSETGGPDEQYF.